The rows below give T cell receptor beta chains drawn from one sample of a study of shared clonotypes between healthy human individuals. Only in-frame clones appear in the TCRdb table, and some are missing; sequencing was by immunoSEQ multiplex PCR. The sample consists of about 1.5 million clones, 98% of them appearing once. Specimen: naive CD4+ T cells sorted from blood. Receptors originate from a man aged 25-45 years in good health. CDR3s include the opening cysteine and the closing phenylalanine or tryptophan. The order of the fields is J gene, D gene, clone size, V gene, CDR3 DNA, CDR3 protein. D genes are given only for firm matches. Clone sizes are given selectively: once, few, many, or a class where the clone is expanded.

TRBJ2-5,TRBD2,.,TRBV7-9,TGTGCCAGCAGCACGGGACTAGCGGGATTAGAGACCCAGTACTTC,CASSTGLAGLETQYF
TRBJ2-7,TRBD2,.,TRBV27,TGTGCCAGCAGTCTCCGACTAGCGGGATCCTACGAGCAGTACTTC,CASSLRLAGSYEQYF
TRBJ2-1,.,.,TRBV7-8,TGTGCCAGCAGCTTAAGGGGGAGGGGATACAATGAGCAGTTCTTC,CASSLRGRGYNEQFF
TRBJ2-1,TRBD1,.,TRBV18,TGTGCCAGCTCACCTGGGACAGGTCTCTACAATGAGCAGTTCTTC,CASSPGTGLYNEQFF
TRBJ2-5,.,.,TRBV18,TGTGCCAGCTCACCTGGACAAGAGACCCAGTACTTC,CASSPGQETQYF
TRBJ2-3,TRBD2,.,TRBV5-6,TGTGCCAGCAGCTCATTCGTACTAGCGGGAGAAAAAAATACGCAGTATTTT,CASSSFVLAGEKNTQYF
TRBJ2-1,TRBD2,.,TRBV28,TGTGCCAGCAGTACTCCTAGCGGATACAATGAGCAGTTCTTC,CASSTPSGYNEQFF
TRBJ2-1,.,.,TRBV5-1,TGCGCCAGCAGCTTGGGGGGTAGCGGTTACAATGAGCAGTTCTTC,CASSLGGSGYNEQFF
TRBJ2-3,.,.,TRBV5-6,TGTGCCAGCAGCTTCGGGGCGGCGTCTAGCACAGATACGCAGTATTTT,CASSFGAASSTDTQYF
TRBJ1-1,.,.,TRBV19,TGTGCCAGTAGTATCTCGGGGATTAACACTGAAGCTTTCTTT,CASSISGINTEAFF
TRBJ2-7,TRBD1,.,TRBV5-1,TGCGCCAGCAGCACGGGACAGGGGGTTCAGCAGTACTTC,CASSTGQGVQQYF
TRBJ1-1,.,.,TRBV5-1,TGCGCCAGCAGCTTGGCCTTGGGCACTGAAGCTTTCTTT,CASSLALGTEAFF
TRBJ2-3,TRBD1,.,TRBV10-1,TGCGCCAGCAGTGAGTTGGGGACAGGGGGCACAGATACGCAGTATTTT,CASSELGTGGTDTQYF
TRBJ2-1,.,once,TRBV11-3,TGTGCCAGCAGCCCCTCCGGGGGCTACAATGAGCAGTTCTTC,CASSPSGGYNEQFF
TRBJ2-1,.,.,TRBV7-3,TGTGCCAGCAGCTTAACGGGGATTGAGCAGTTCTTC,CASSLTGIEQFF
TRBJ2-4,.,.,TRBV18,TGTGCCAGCTCACCGCGGGGATGGGACATTCAGTACTTC,CASSPRGWDIQYF
TRBJ2-7,.,.,TRBV19,TGTGCCAGTAGTATAGATCATCCCGGGGTTGGATACGAGCAGTACTTC,CASSIDHPGVGYEQYF
TRBJ2-7,.,.,TRBV30,TGTGCCTGGAGTTCCCCTCCGGATATCTACGAGCAGTACTTC,CAWSSPPDIYEQYF
TRBJ1-2,.,.,TRBV5-1,TGCGCCAGCAGCTTGGAGGGGGTCTATGGCTACACCTTC,CASSLEGVYGYTF
TRBJ1-3,.,.,TRBV5-1,TGCGCCAGCAGCTTGGCCTTGACGGGCAGCTCTGGAAACACCATATATTTT,CASSLALTGSSGNTIYF
TRBJ1-1,.,.,TRBV18,TGTGCCAGCTCAACAAGAGGCACTGAAGCTTTCTTT,CASSTRGTEAFF
TRBJ1-3,TRBD1,.,TRBV18,TGTGCCAGCTCACCACAAACAGGGGGCATTGGAAACACCATATATTTT,CASSPQTGGIGNTIYF